The 12 T cell receptor beta chains in this list originate from one sample, sequenced in a study of T cells in Graves' hyperthyroidism and ophthalmopathy. The investigators amplified TCR beta CDR3 regions from RNA transcripts. Initially, a first-round RT-PCR of the TCR CDR3 employed the HTBI primer set. Each CDR3 protein gets one entry after TCRdb re-called the multiplex PCR reads with MiXCR. The sample carries about 640,000 distinct CDR3 sequences, about a fifth recorded once. Sequencing was done on a sample of blood. The receptors shown here come from a man under 40 with Graves' ophthalmopathy.

This clonotype has just one count. This chain links TRBV7-9 with TRBJ1-3, with a weak D call TRBD1 (5 bases). The CDR3 extends over 15 amino acids. CDR1 is SEHNR and CDR2 is FQNEAQ in the germline V gene (reference sequence). Trimming cost V 2 bases and J 3 bases, with 11 bases left between them. CDR3 DNA: TGTGCCAGCAGCTTAACCCAGGGTCGTGGAAACACCATATATTTT. Translating gives CASSLTQGRGNTIYF.

This clonotype was detected ten times or more. This chain joins TRBV15 and TRBJ2-7, with TRBD2 identical over 7 bases. After removal of 0 bases from V and 1 base from J, the junction contained 0 bases not matched to a gene. This CDR3 has 14 residues. The germline V gene has CDR1 LNHNV and CDR2 YYDKDF (reference sequence). The CDR3 protein is CATSREGGSYEQYF. The CDR3 nucleotides read TGTGCCACCAGCAGAGAGGGGGGGTCCTACGAGCAGTACTTC.

The chain carries TRBV6-1 and TRBJ1-1, with a possible D match to TRBD1 (5 bases). The germline V gene has CDR1 MNHNS and CDR2 SASEGT. Between the trimmed V and J ends, which lost 5 bases and 7 bases, there was a span of 11 bases. The CDR3 totals 12 residues. This CDR3 is CASSPRQYEAFF. In DNA form, the CDR3 reads TGTGCCAGCAGTCCTCGACAGTATGAAGCTTTCTTT.

CDR3 sequence reads: CASLRWTSGNNEQFF. The CDR3 DNA is TGTGCCAGCCTCCGGTGGACTAGCGGAAACAATGAGCAGTTCTTC. V gene TRBV2 combines with J gene TRBJ2-1; 10 bases agree with TRBD2. The CDR3 is 15 amino acids. The V gene's germline CDR1 is SNHLY and CDR2 FYNNEI. J lost 5 bases, V lost 8 bases, and 9 bases had no gene match.

This clonotype occurred many times. CDR3 nucleotide sequence: TGTGCCAGCAGATCGGGAGGGAGCTCCTACAATGAGCAGTTCTTC. Its translation: CASRSGGSSYNEQFF. The V and J genes are TRBV28 and TRBJ2-1; TRBD2 aligns across 8 bases. CDR3 length equals 15 residues. Trimming removed 6 bases from V and 0 bases from J; junction bases left unmatched: 4. The V gene's germline CDR1 is MDHEN and CDR2 SYDVKM.

This chain uses TRBV24-1 with TRBJ2-2; TRBD2 aligns across 11 bases. The V gene's germline CDR1 is KGHDR and CDR2 SFDVKD. This CDR3 comprises 16 residues. With V trimmed by 4 bases and J by 4 bases, 4 bases remained unmatched. Here the CDR3 reads CATSDRTSGSTGELFF. CDR3 sequence (DNA): TGTGCCACCAGTGACCGGACTAGCGGGTCCACCGGGGAGCTGTTTTTT.

The rearrangement joins TRBV15 to TRBJ1-1, with TRBD1 matching over 7 bases. V gave up 2 bases and J gave up 4 bases; unmatched junction bases: 25. CDR3 size: 21 residues. Looked up from germline, CDR1 is LNHNV and CDR2 is YYDKDF (reference sequence). CDR3 sequence (DNA): TGTGCCACCAGCAGACTTACTCAGCCGGGACAGAAACCTTCGTTGGGCACTGAAGCTTTCTTT. Amino acid sequence: CATSRLTQPGQKPSLGTEAFF.

The V gene is TRBV10-3, the J gene TRBJ1-2; maybe TRBD1 (5 bases). Germline V gives CDR1 ENHRY, CDR2 SYGVKD. CDR3 size: 15 residues. The V end lost 9 bases, the J end lost 0 bases, and 17 bases lay between the germline ends. This CDR3 is CAINKQENANYGYTF. CDR3 bases: TGTGCCATTAACAAACAGGAAAACGCTAACTATGGCTACACCTTC.

This clonotype was recorded at least ten times. This rearrangement joins TRBV11-2 to TRBJ2-7, with D possibly TRBD2 on 5 matching bases. The CDR3 contains 16 residues. Trimming pared 0 bases from V and 3 bases from J, leaving 15 bases between. Looked up from germline, CDR1 is SGHAT and CDR2 is FQNNGV. CDR3 nucleotide sequence: TGTGCCAGCAGCTTAGATCGGGCTAGCAAGAGCTACGAGCAGTACTTC. Translating gives CASSLDRASKSYEQYF.

This clonotype came up a few times. The V gene is TRBV4-2, the J gene TRBJ1-1; 8 bases align to TRBD1. J lost 1 base, V lost 2 bases, and 6 bases had no gene match. This CDR3 spans 16 amino acids. CDR1 and CDR2 from the germline V gene are LGHNA and YNFKEQ. The CDR3 DNA sequence: TGTGCCAGCAGCCAATTCTCGGGACAGGCGAACACTGAAGCTTTCTTT. This sequence encodes CASSQFSGQANTEAFF.

This clonotype occurred a few times. The chain employs TRBV27 and TRBJ1-4; D is possibly TRBD1 (6 bases). The CDR3 length is 15 residues. Trimming stripped 1 base from V and 8 bases from J, with 14 bases between. The germline V gene has CDR1 MNHEY and CDR2 SMNVEV (reference sequence). The CDR3 DNA reads TGTGCCAGCAGTTTATTCAGGGGAAGGGGAGAAAAACTGTTTTTT. It is translated as CASSLFRGRGEKLFF.

Concerning this clonotype: Mismatch with germline at one junction end may stem from a read error. The genes are TRBV11-2 and TRBJ2-3; D unclear. The length of the CDR3 is 16 residues. Germline V CDR1 and CDR2: SGHAT, FQNNGV. CDR3 amino acids: CASSQEAGTGPDTQYF. CDR3 bases: TGCGCCAGCAGCCAAGAGGCCGGAACCGGCCCAGATACGCAGTATTTT.